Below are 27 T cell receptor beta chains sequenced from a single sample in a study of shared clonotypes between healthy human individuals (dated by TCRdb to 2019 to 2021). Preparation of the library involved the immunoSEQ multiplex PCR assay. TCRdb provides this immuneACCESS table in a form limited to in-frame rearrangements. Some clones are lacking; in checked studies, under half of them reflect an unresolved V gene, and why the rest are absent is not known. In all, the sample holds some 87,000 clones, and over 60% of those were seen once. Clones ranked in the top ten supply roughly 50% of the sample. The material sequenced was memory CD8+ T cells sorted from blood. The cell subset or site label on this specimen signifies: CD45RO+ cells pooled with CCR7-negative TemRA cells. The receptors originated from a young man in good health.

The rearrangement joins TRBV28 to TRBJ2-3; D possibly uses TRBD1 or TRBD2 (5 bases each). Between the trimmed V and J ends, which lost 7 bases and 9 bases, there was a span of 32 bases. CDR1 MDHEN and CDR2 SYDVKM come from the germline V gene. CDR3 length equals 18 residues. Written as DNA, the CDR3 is TGTGCCAGCACGGCTGCCGTGGGCGGTCAGGGACCTTTTCTAACGCAGTATTTT. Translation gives CASTAAVGGQGPFLTQYF.

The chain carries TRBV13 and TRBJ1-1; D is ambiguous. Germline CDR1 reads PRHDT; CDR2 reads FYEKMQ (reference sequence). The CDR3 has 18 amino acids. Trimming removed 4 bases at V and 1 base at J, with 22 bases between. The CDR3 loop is CASSWAPTSFLGNTEAFF. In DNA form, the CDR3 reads TGTGCCAGCAGCTGGGCCCCAACATCCTTTCTCGGGAACACTGAAGCTTTCTTT.

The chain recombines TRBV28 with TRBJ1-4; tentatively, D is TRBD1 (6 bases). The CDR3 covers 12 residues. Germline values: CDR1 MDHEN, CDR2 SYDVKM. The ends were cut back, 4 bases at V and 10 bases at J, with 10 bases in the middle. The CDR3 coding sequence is TGTGCCAGCAGTTGGACAGTCGGAAAACTGTTTTTT. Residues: CASSWTVGKLFF.

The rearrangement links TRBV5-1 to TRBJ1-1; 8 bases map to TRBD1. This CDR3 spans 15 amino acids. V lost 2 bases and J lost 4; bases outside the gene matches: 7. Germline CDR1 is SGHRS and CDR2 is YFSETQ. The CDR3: CASSFRQGRTTEAFF. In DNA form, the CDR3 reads TGCGCCAGCAGCTTTAGACAGGGGAGGACCACTGAAGCTTTCTTT.

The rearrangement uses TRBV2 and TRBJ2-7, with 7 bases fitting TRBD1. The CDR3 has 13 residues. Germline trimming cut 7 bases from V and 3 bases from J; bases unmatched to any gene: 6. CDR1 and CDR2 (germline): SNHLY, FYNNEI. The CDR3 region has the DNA TGTGCCAGCAACTCCGGGACAGACTACGAGCAGTACTTC. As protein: CASNSGTDYEQYF.

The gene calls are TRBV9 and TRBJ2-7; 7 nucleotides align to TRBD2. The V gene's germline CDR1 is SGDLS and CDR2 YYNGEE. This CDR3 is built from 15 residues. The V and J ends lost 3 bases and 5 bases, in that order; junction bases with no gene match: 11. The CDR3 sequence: CASSGEGTTGNEQYF. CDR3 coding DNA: TGTGCCAGCAGCGGGGAAGGGACTACCGGGAACGAGCAGTACTTC.

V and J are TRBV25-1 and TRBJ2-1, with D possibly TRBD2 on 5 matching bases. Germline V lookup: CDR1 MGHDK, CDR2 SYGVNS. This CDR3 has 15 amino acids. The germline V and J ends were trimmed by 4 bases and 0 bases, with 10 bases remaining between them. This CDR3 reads CASSATSPSYNEQFF. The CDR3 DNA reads TGTGCCAGCAGTGCCACTAGTCCCTCCTACAATGAGCAGTTCTTC.

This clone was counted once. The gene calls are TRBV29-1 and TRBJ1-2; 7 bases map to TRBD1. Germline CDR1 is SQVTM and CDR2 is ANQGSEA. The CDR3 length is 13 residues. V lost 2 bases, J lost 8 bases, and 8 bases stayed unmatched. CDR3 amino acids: CSVERGGARGYTF. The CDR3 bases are TGCAGCGTTGAAAGAGGGGGCGCAAGAGGCTACACCTTC. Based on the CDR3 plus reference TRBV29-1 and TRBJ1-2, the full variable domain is SAVISQKPSRDICQRGTSLTIQCQVDSQVTMMFWYRQQPGQSLTLIATANQGSEATYESGFVIDKFPISRPNLTFSTLTVSNMSPEDSSIYLCSVERGGARGYTFGSGTRLTVV.

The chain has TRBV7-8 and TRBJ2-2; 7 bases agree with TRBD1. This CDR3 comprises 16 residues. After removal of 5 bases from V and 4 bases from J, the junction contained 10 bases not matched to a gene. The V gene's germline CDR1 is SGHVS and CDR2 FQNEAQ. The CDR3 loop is CASSGTTGLSTGELFF. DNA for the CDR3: TGTGCCAGCAGCGGGACGACAGGGCTGTCCACCGGGGAGCTGTTTTTT.

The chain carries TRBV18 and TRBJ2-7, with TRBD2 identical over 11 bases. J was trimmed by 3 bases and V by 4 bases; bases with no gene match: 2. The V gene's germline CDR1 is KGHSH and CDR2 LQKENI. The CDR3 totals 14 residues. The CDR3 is CASSLTSGSYEQYF. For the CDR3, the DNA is TGTGCCAGCTCACTTACTAGCGGGAGCTACGAGCAGTACTTC. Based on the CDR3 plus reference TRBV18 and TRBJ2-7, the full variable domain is NAGVMQNPRHLVRRRGQEARLRCSPMKGHSHVYWYRQLPEEGLKFMVYLQKENIIDESGMPKERFSAEFPKEGPSILRIQQVVRGDSAAYFCASSLTSGSYEQYFGPGTRLTVT.

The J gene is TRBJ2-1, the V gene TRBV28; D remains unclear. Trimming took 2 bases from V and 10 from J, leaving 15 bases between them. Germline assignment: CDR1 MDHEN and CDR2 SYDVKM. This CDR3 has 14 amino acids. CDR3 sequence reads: CASSLLRKWWEQFF. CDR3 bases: TGTGCCAGCAGTTTACTCAGGAAATGGTGGGAGCAGTTCTTC.

CDR3 bases: TGTGCCAGCAGGCAAAGACAGGGTCTGATGGCCTACGAGCAGTACTTC. Translated, it gives CASRQRQGLMAYEQYF. The gene calls are TRBV28 and TRBJ2-7; 7 bases line up with TRBD1. V gave up 6 bases and J gave up 2 bases; unmatched junction bases: 13. This CDR3 has 16 residues. Per the germline V gene, CDR1 is MDHEN and CDR2 is SYDVKM.

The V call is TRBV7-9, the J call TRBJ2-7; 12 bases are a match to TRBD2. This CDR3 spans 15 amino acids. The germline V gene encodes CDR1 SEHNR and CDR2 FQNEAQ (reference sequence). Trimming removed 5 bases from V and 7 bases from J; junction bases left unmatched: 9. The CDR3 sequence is CASSQTSGSRREQYF. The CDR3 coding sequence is TGTGCCAGCAGCCAGACTAGCGGGAGCCGACGGGAGCAGTACTTC.

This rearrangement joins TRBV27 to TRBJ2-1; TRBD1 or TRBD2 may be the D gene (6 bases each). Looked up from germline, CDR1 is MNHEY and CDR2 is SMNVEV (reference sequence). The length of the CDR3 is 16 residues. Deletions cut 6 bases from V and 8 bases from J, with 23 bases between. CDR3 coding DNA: TGTGCCAGCAGACAATCATGGGGGGCCCTCCTCCATGAGCAGTTCTTC. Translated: CASRQSWGALLHEQFF.

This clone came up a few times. CDR3 in amino acids: CASSEVFQGTSTGNEQFF. The CDR3 nucleotides read TGCGCCAGCAGTGAGGTGTTTCAGGGGACTAGCACTGGGAATGAGCAGTTCTTC. This chain joins TRBV10-2 and TRBJ2-1; 9 bases map to TRBD2. This CDR3 has 18 amino acids. The junction had 15 bases not matched to a gene; V was cut back by 2 bases and J by 7 bases. Germline V CDR1 and CDR2: WSHSY, SAAADI.

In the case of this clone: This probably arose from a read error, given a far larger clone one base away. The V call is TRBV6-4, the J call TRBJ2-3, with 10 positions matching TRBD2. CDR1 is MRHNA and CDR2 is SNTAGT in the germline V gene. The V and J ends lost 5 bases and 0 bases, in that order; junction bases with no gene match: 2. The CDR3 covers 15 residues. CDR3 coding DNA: TGTGCCAGCAGTAAGACTAGCGGGAGCACAGATACGCAGTATTTT. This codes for CASSKTSGSTDTQYF.

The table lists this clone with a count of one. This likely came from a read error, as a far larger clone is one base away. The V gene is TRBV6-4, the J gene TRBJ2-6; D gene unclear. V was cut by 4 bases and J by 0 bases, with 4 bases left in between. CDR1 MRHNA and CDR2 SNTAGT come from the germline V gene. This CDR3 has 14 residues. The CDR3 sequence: CASSGNSGANVLTF. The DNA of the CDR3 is TGTGCCAGCAGTGGCAACTCTGGGGCCAACGTCCTGACTTTC.

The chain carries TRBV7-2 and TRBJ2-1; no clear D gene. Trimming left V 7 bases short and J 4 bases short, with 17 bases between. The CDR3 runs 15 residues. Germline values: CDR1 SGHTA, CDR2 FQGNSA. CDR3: CASTVDRVGYNEQFF. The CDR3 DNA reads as TGTGCCAGCACCGTGGACCGGGTGGGGTACAATGAGCAGTTCTTC.

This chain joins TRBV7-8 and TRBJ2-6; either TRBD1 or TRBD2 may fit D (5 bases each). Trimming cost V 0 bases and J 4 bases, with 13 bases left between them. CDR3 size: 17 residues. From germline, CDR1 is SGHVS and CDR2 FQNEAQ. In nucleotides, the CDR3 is TGTGCCAGCAGCTTAGCTGGTCCGGGACCCGGGGCCAACGTCCTGACTTTC. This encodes CASSLAGPGPGANVLTF.

Here the CDR3 reads CASSLEGTLAGLYEQYF. In DNA form, the CDR3 reads TGTGCCAGCAGCTTAGAGGGGACACTAGCGGGACTTTACGAGCAGTACTTC. The rearrangement joins TRBV7-9 to TRBJ2-7; 10 bases line up with TRBD2. This CDR3 has 17 residues. Germline values: CDR1 SEHNR, CDR2 FQNEAQ (reference sequence). Trimming cost V 1 base and J 4 bases; bases outside gene matches: 10.

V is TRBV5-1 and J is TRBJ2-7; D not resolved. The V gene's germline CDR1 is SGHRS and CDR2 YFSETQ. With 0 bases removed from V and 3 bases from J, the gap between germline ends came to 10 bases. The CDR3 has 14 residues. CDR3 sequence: CASSLGFLYYEQYF. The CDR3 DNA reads TGCGCCAGCAGCTTGGGATTCCTCTACTACGAGCAGTACTTC.

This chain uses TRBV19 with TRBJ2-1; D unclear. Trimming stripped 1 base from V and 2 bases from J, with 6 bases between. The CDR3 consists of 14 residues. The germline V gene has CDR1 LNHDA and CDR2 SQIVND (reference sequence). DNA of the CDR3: TGTGCCAGTAGTATAGTTAGAGCCTACAATGAGCAGTTCTTC. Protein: CASSIVRAYNEQFF.

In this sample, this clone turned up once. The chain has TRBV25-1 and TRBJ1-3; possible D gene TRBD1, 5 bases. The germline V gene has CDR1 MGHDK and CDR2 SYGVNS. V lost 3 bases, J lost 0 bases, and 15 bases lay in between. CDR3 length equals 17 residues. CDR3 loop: CASSDLGRPTSGNTIYF. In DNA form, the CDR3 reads TGTGCCAGCAGTGATCTGGGACGGCCGACCTCTGGAAACACCATATATTTT.

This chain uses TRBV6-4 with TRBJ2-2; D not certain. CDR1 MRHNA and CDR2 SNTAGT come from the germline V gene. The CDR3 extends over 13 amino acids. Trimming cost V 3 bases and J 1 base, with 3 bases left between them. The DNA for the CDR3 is TGTGCCAGCAGTGAGGAGAACACCGGGGAGCTGTTTTTT. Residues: CASSEENTGELFF.

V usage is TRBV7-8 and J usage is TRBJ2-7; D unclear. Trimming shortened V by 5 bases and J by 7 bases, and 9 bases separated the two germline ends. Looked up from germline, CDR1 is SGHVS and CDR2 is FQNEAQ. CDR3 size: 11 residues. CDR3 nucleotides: TGTGCCAGCAGCCCCAGCCTTGAGCAGTACTTC. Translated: CASSPSLEQYF.

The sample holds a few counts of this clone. The CDR3 is CASSFTGGGTEAFF. CDR3 nucleotide sequence: TGTGCCAGCAGCTTTACAGGGGGAGGCACTGAAGCTTTCTTT. The chain carries TRBV7-9 and TRBJ1-1, with 8 bases identical to TRBD1. The CDR3 has 14 residues. Losses at the gene ends were 3 bases for V and 4 bases for J; bases not matched to a gene: 4. The germline V gene encodes CDR1 SEHNR and CDR2 FQNEAQ (reference sequence).

In nucleotides, the CDR3 is TGCGCCAGCAGCCAAGAGTCCCTCCCCCGCTCCTACAATGAGCAGTTCTTC. Encoded protein: CASSQESLPRSYNEQFF. The chain links TRBV4-3 to TRBJ2-1, with no clear D. Trimming removed 0 bases at V and 0 bases at J, with 12 bases between. The germline gives CDR1 LGHNA, CDR2 YSLEER. The length of the CDR3 is 17 residues.